This is a list of T cell receptor beta chains from one sample in a study of cytomegalovirus exposure and HLA in healthy donors. Assay: immunoSEQ multiplex PCR; the TCRdb copy retains only in-frame clones and omits some. Seen here are 68,000 or so clones, roughly 96% observed once, and the top ten hold over 2%. The source material was PBMCs. The receptors here all came from a man between 18 and 35 years old in good health and CMV-seronegative. Each CDR3 is given with its conserved first and last residue. The order of the fields is D gene, clone size, V gene, J gene, CDR3 protein, CDR3 DNA. D genes are given only for firm matches. The size of a clone is reported for some rows only, either as once, few or many, or as a class for expanded clones.

D: NA
size: NA
V: TRBV2
J: TRBJ2-5
CDR3: CASRGGTGIGETQYF
DNA: TGTGCCAGCCGGGGGGGGACAGGGATTGGGGAGACCCAGTACTTC

D: NA
size: NA
V: TRBV5-6
J: TRBJ1-1
CDR3: CASSGIRARSYTEAFF
DNA: TGTGCCAGCAGCGGTATCAGGGCACGGTCCTACACTGAAGCTTTCTTT

D: NA
size: NA
V: TRBV6-5
J: TRBJ1-2
CDR3: CASSYSREGGYTF
DNA: TGTGCCAGCAGTTACTCCAGGGAGGGTGGCTACACCTTC

D: TRBD1
size: NA
V: TRBV11-3
J: TRBJ1-1
CDR3: CASSPGGMYQTTEAFF
DNA: TGTGCCAGCAGCCCAGGGGGAATGTATCAGACCACTGAAGCTTTCTTT

D: TRBD2
size: NA
V: TRBV7-6
J: TRBJ2-1
CDR3: CASKSSGIDEQFF
DNA: TGTGCCAGCAAATCTAGCGGGATAGATGAGCAGTTCTTC

D: NA
size: few
V: TRBV6-1
J: TRBJ2-7
CDR3: CASSELRGYEQYF
DNA: TGTGCCAGCAGTGAACTGCGGGGCTACGAGCAGTACTTC

D: NA
size: once
V: TRBV14
J: TRBJ2-7
CDR3: CASSQGTPGLVAPYEQYF
DNA: TGTGCCAGCAGCCAAGGCACCCCAGGGTTGGTAGCCCCCTACGAGCAGTACTTC

D: NA
size: NA
V: TRBV27
J: TRBJ1-6
CDR3: CASSLIMGGWINSPLHF
DNA: TGTGCCAGCAGTTTAATCATGGGGGGTTGGATCAATTCACCCCTCCACTTT

D: TRBD1
size: NA
V: TRBV5-4
J: TRBJ2-7
CDR3: CASSSGQGSHEQYF
DNA: TGTGCCAGCAGCTCGGGACAGGGAAGCCACGAGCAGTACTTC

D: NA
size: NA
V: TRBV2
J: TRBJ1-1
CDR3: CASSPRGSNTEAFF
DNA: TGTGCCAGCAGTCCCCGCGGCTCGAACACTGAAGCTTTCTTT

D: NA
size: NA
V: TRBV19
J: TRBJ2-5
CDR3: CASSTRAPGRETQYF
DNA: TGTGCCAGTAGTACCCGGGCCCCGGGAAGAGAGACCCAGTACTTC

D: TRBD2
size: NA
V: TRBV2
J: TRBJ2-3
CDR3: CASGGLVGTDTQYF
DNA: TGTGCCAGCGGGGGACTAGTCGGCACAGATACGCAGTATTTT

D: TRBD1
size: NA
V: TRBV6-1
J: TRBJ1-2
CDR3: CASSEMGQGIYGYTF
DNA: TGTGCCAGCAGTGAAATGGGACAGGGTATCTATGGCTACACCTTC

D: NA
size: once
V: TRBV2
J: TRBJ2-7
CDR3: CASNQVMFYEQYF
DNA: TGTGCCAGCAATCAGGTGATGTTCTACGAGCAGTACTTC

D: NA
size: NA
V: TRBV2
J: TRBJ1-1
CDR3: CASSEVEVMHTEAFF
DNA: TGTGCCAGCAGTGAAGTAGAGGTAATGCACACTGAAGCTTTCTTT

D: NA
size: NA
V: TRBV2
J: TRBJ2-1
CDR3: CASNGLSSYNEQFF
DNA: TGTGCCAGCAATGGGCTAAGCTCCTACAATGAGCAGTTCTTC

D: TRBD2
size: NA
V: TRBV15
J: TRBJ2-1
CDR3: CATSRQRELDEQFF
DNA: TGTGCCACCAGCCGCCAGCGGGAGTTAGATGAGCAGTTCTTC

D: NA
size: NA
V: TRBV5-6
J: TRBJ2-2
CDR3: CASRKTGIKAGELFF
DNA: TGTGCCAGCAGGAAAACAGGGATAAAGGCCGGGGAGCTGTTTTTT

D: NA
size: NA
V: TRBV4-1
J: TRBJ1-5
CDR3: CASSQGPQSNQPQHF
DNA: TGCGCCAGCAGCCAGGGTCCACAGTCTAATCAGCCCCAGCATTTT

D: NA
size: NA
V: TRBV11-2
J: TRBJ1-2
CDR3: CASSSLARRRYGYTF
DNA: TGTGCCAGCAGCTCCCTGGCGAGGCGCCGCTATGGCTACACCTTC

D: NA
size: NA
V: TRBV27
J: TRBJ1-5
CDR3: CASSQGAGRQPQHF
DNA: TGTGCCAGCAGCCAAGGGGCAGGGAGGCAACCCCAGCATTTT

D: TRBD1
size: NA
V: TRBV29-1
J: TRBJ1-1
CDR3: CSVEEFNRGTEAFF
DNA: TGCAGCGTTGAAGAGTTTAACAGGGGGACTGAAGCTTTCTTT

D: TRBD1
size: NA
V: TRBV6-6
J: TRBJ1-1
CDR3: CASSYEGQDTEAFF
DNA: TGTGCCAGCAGTTACGAGGGACAGGACACTGAAGCTTTCTTT

D: NA
size: NA
V: TRBV6-1
J: TRBJ1-1
CDR3: CASSWPGGGTEAFF
DNA: TGTGCCAGCAGCTGGCCGGGGGGCGGAACTGAAGCTTTCTTT

D: NA
size: NA
V: TRBV6-1
J: TRBJ1-1
CDR3: CASSERANTEAFF
DNA: TGTGCCAGCAGTGAACGCGCTAACACTGAAGCTTTCTTT

D: NA
size: NA
V: TRBV7-6
J: TRBJ1-1
CDR3: CASSDGGNTEAFF
DNA: TGTGCCAGCAGCGACGGAGGAAACACTGAAGCTTTCTTT

D: NA
size: NA
V: TRBV21-1
J: TRBJ2-7
CDR3: CASSKGGAGGSYEQYF
DNA: TGTGCCAGCAGCAAAGGTGGGGCGGGAGGATCCTACGAGCAGTACTTC

D: TRBD1
size: NA
V: TRBV11-2
J: TRBJ2-3
CDR3: CASSLGQGADTQYF
DNA: TGTGCCAGCAGCCTGGGACAGGGCGCAGATACGCAGTATTTT

D: TRBD1
size: NA
V: TRBV5-1
J: TRBJ2-7
CDR3: CASSLETGTGVFILGYEQYF
DNA: TGCGCCAGCAGCTTGGAAACCGGGACAGGGGTTTTCATCCTTGGGTACGAGCAGTACTTC

D: NA
size: NA
V: TRBV14
J: TRBJ2-1
CDR3: CASSRSLSYNEQFF
DNA: TGTGCCAGCAGCCGGTCTCTATCCTACAATGAGCAGTTCTTC

D: NA
size: once
V: TRBV5-1
J: TRBJ2-1
CDR3: CASSLALQQGEQFF
DNA: TGCGCCAGCAGCTTGGCTCTACAGCAGGGTGAGCAGTTCTTC

D: TRBD2
size: NA
V: TRBV7-6
J: TRBJ2-1
CDR3: CASSSWGTSGYNEQFF
DNA: TGTGCCAGCAGCTCCTGGGGGACTAGCGGCTACAATGAGCAGTTCTTC

D: NA
size: NA
V: TRBV11-2
J: TRBJ2-1
CDR3: CASSLRGVEQFF
DNA: TGTGCCAGCAGCTTACGAGGAGTTGAGCAGTTCTTC

D: TRBD1
size: NA
V: TRBV4-1
J: TRBJ1-1
CDR3: CASSRGQLNTEAFF
DNA: TGCGCCAGCAGCCGGGGACAGTTGAACACTGAAGCTTTCTTT

D: NA
size: NA
V: TRBV7-9
J: TRBJ2-2
CDR3: CASSPETRSWELFF
DNA: TGTGCCAGCAGCCCGGAGACCCGATCCTGGGAGCTGTTTTTT

D: NA
size: NA
V: TRBV6-1
J: TRBJ2-2
CDR3: CASAGNTGELFF
DNA: TGTGCCAGCGCGGGGAACACCGGGGAGCTGTTTTTT

D: TRBD1
size: NA
V: TRBV16
J: TRBJ2-2
CDR3: CASSHQTPGQGAGELFF
DNA: TGTGCCAGCAGCCACCAAACTCCGGGACAGGGGGCCGGGGAGCTGTTTTTT

D: TRBD1
size: NA
V: TRBV5-8
J: TRBJ1-2
CDR3: CASSLQGAALYGYTF
DNA: TGTGCCAGCAGCTTACAGGGGGCGGCCCTCTATGGCTACACCTTC

D: NA
size: NA
V: TRBV18
J: TRBJ2-2
CDR3: CASSPQQDTGELFF
DNA: TGTGCCAGCTCACCACAACAGGACACCGGGGAGCTGTTTTTT

D: TRBD2
size: once
V: TRBV27
J: TRBJ2-5
CDR3: CASSFQQGGETQYF
DNA: TGTGCCAGCAGTTTTCAGCAGGGAGGGGAGACCCAGTACTTC

D: NA
size: NA
V: TRBV29-1
J: TRBJ2-2
CDR3: CSVKSGPNPNTGELFF
DNA: TGCAGCGTTAAGTCAGGCCCAAACCCGAACACCGGGGAGCTGTTTTTT

D: NA
size: NA
V: TRBV29-1
J: TRBJ1-1
CDR3: CSVGGGEAFF
DNA: TGCAGCGTTGGGGGGGGTGAAGCTTTCTTT

D: NA
size: NA
V: TRBV7-6
J: TRBJ2-3
CDR3: CASSSQGGILTDTQYF
DNA: TGTGCCAGCAGCTCTCAGGGGGGAATATTAACAGATACGCAGTATTTT

D: TRBD1
size: NA
V: TRBV11-2
J: TRBJ2-7
CDR3: CASSLVGGQGTYEQYF
DNA: TGTGCCAGCAGCTTAGTGGGGGGACAGGGTACTTACGAGCAGTACTTC

D: NA
size: NA
V: TRBV6-1
J: TRBJ1-3
CDR3: CASSERGSLSGNTIYF
DNA: TGTGCCAGCAGTGAAAGGGGATCACTCTCTGGAAACACCATATATTTT